This TCR beta chain was sequenced for a study of Ad26.COV2.S vaccination and SARS-CoV-2 variants. In the case of this clone: Antigen: not known.

Broader study findings: It is possible that the TCR breadth and depth analyses underestimated the total T cell responses.

Treatment meaning: approximately 18 received Ad26.COV2.S at low or high dose, single or two shots; roughly 5 received placebo; per-sample allocation not given. Day 63 after the first injection of vaccine or placebo was the sampling time. Method: immunoSEQ multiplex PCR; TCRdb's copy keeps in-frame clones and lacks some. The repertoire has approximately 250,000 clones, 70% to 90% of them found once; the top ten carry less than 3.5%. This CDR3 region has 12 residues. V was shortened by 0 bases and J by 7 bases, with 7 bases between the two germline ends. Germline values: CDR1 SGHRS, CDR2 YFSETQ. J is TRBJ2-5 and V is TRBV5-1; D may correspond to TRBD1 or TRBD2 (6 bases each). The source was peripheral blood, collected in a trial of Ad26.COV2.S vaccine versus placebo. This TCR was recovered from a person between 18 and 65 years old who received the Ad26.COV2.S COVID-19 vaccine or a placebo. CDR3 in DNA: TGCGCCAGCAGCTTGGAGGGGGGGACCCAGTACTTC. Translated: CASSLEGGTQYF.